Listed below are T cell receptor beta chains from one sample, sequenced in a study of beta chain features in type 1 diabetes. Assay: immunoSEQ multiplex PCR; the TCRdb copy retains only in-frame clones and omits some. Among 250,000 or so clones listed, about 26% were seen once. Sequencing used central memory CD4+ T cells from blood. These receptors all stem from a young man in good health. Both conserved end residues are part of each CDR3. Rows may omit the clone size; those that give it use once, few, many or a size class.

V gene	CDR3 length	J gene	clone size	CDR3 protein
TRBV15	16	TRBJ2-3	few	CATSSGLLKITDTQYF
TRBV5-1	12	TRBJ2-7	.	CASSLASGPQYF
TRBV30	12	TRBJ1-1	few	CAWSEGRAEAFF
TRBV2	16	TRBJ2-1	few	CASRLRETSVDNEQFF
TRBV11-2	14	TRBJ1-1	few	CASSLEGTVTEAFF
TRBV7-9	14	TRBJ2-1	.	CASSSRQEHNEQFF
TRBV5-1	12	TRBJ2-3	.	CASSASADTQYF
TRBV11-2	14	TRBJ1-2	.	CASSLEDRGRGYTF
TRBV7-9	14	TRBJ2-7	few	CASSFGGQGGEQYF
TRBV7-9	15	TRBJ1-2	.	CASSPRDRGSYGYTF
TRBV28	14	TRBJ2-7	few	CASSLVGSSYEQYF
TRBV20-1	11	TRBJ1-1	once	CSAKWNTEAFF
TRBV29-1	14	TRBJ1-5	.	CSVGETQGNQPQHF
TRBV15	12	TRBJ2-3	.	CATSRHTDTQYF
TRBV9	15	TRBJ2-3	.	CASSTQGRQGDTQYF
TRBV5-4	15	TRBJ2-7	few	CASSWTSGARDEQYF
TRBV15	15	TRBJ2-1	few	CATRPPGQGRNEQFF
TRBV9	16	TRBJ2-3	.	CASSVYDRGRGDTQYF
TRBV4-3	17	TRBJ2-3	.	CASSQAPPRLATDTQYF
TRBV30	14	TRBJ2-7	.	CAWSRPGTPYEQYF
TRBV6-5	14	TRBJ2-7	.	CASSYRAGSYEQYF
TRBV30	13	TRBJ1-2	few	CAWDRSSNYGYTF
TRBV5-4	14	TRBJ2-7	few	CASNLHGSSYEQYF
TRBV6-1	15	TRBJ1-5	.	CASSRDRDSNQPQHF
TRBV7-9	13	TRBJ1-5	few	CASSRDSNQPQHF
TRBV30	13	TRBJ2-2	.	CAWREGGTGELFF
TRBV7-2	14	TRBJ2-1	few	CASSLALAGHEQFF
TRBV5-1	14	TRBJ2-5	.	CASSPVSAFETQYF
TRBV11-2	14	TRBJ2-7	few	CASSPGTGAYEQYF
TRBV9	17	TRBJ2-7	few	CASSPPDAGERSYEQYF
TRBV30	14	TRBJ2-3	.	CAWSGLGTADTQYF
TRBV4-3	17	TRBJ2-2	.	CASSQGRAGGLTGELFF
TRBV6-1	16	TRBJ2-1	.	CASSVSGTSRLHEQFF
TRBV7-9	15	TRBJ2-1	.	CASSPGESSYNEQFF
TRBV29-1	13	TRBJ1-1	.	CSVEETLYTEAFF
TRBV5-4	14	TRBJ1-2	.	CASSFNRGNYGYTF
TRBV15	15	TRBJ2-1	.	CATSQGSGPHNEQFF
TRBV6-5	15	TRBJ2-7	few	CASSYRQISSYEQYF
TRBV5-1	13	TRBJ1-2	few	CASSPDTNYGYTF
TRBV29-1	14	TRBJ2-7	few	CSVLGLAGGGEQYF